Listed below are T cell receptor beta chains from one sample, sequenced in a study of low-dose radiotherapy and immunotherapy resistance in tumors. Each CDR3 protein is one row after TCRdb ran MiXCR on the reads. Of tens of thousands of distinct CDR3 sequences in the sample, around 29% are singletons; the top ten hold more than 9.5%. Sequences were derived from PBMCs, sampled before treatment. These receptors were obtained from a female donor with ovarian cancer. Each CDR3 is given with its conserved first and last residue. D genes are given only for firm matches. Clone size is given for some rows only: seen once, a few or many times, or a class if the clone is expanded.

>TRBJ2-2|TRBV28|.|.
CASLTSTGELFF
TGTGCCAGCCTGACGAGCACCGGGGAGCTGTTTTTT
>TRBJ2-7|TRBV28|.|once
CASSLVGDGYEQYF
TGTGCCAGCAGTTTAGTGGGAGACGGATACGAGCAGTACTTC
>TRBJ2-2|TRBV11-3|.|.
CASRPAATGELFF
TGTGCCAGCAGGCCGGCTGCGACCGGGGAGCTGTTTTTT
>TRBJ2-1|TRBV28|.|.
CASSLTELSGRGNEQFF
TGTGCCAGCAGTTTAACGGAGCTGAGCGGAAGGGGGAATGAGCAGTTCTTC
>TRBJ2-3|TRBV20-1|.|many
CSASGISQYF
TGCAGTGCTAGCGGGATCTCGCAGTATTTT
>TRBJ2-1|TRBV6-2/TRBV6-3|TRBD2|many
CASSTSGRPYNEQFF
TGTGCCAGCAGTACTAGCGGGAGGCCTTACAATGAGCAGTTCTTC
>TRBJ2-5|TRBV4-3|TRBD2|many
CASSQDIGLAETQYF
TGCGCCAGCAGCCAAGATATAGGACTAGCGGAGACCCAGTACTTC
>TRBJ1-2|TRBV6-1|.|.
CASTQTVPDGYTF
TGTGCCAGCACCCAGACTGTGCCAGATGGCTACACCTTC
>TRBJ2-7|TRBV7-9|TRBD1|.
CASSPRTGVWEQYF
TGTGCCAGCAGCCCTCGGACAGGGGTATGGGAGCAGTACTTC
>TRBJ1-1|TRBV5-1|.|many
CASSLEPTGTNTEAFF
TGCGCCAGCAGCTTAGAGCCGACAGGTACGAACACTGAAGCTTTCTTT
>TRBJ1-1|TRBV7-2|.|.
CASSLSAAGKAFF
TGTGCCAGCAGCCTTTCGGCGGCAGGGAAAGCTTTCTTT
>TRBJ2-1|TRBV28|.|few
CASSVLRYNEQFF
TGTGCCAGCAGTGTATTGAGGTACAATGAGCAGTTCTTC
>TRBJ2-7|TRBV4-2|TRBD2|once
CASSHAGGYSSGRTYEQYF
TGTGCCAGCAGCCACGCCGGGGGATACTCTAGCGGCCGTACCTACGAGCAGTACTTC
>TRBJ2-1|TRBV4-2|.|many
CASSQGVVGAGSNEQFF
TGTGCCAGCAGCCAAGGGGTAGTGGGGGCCGGTAGCAATGAGCAGTTCTTC
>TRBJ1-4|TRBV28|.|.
CASSNGGVLEKLFF
TGTGCCAGCAGCAATGGGGGGGTGTTAGAAAAACTGTTTTTT
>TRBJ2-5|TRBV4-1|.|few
CASSQRLGQETQYF
TGCGCCAGCAGCCAGAGACTGGGTCAAGAGACCCAGTACTTC
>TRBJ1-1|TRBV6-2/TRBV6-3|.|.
CASSYYVQNTEAFF
TGTGCCAGCAGTTACTACGTCCAGAACACTGAAGCTTTCTTT
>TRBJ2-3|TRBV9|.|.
CASSPHGLACTDTQYF
TGTGCCAGCAGCCCCCACGGCCTAGCGTGCACAGATACGCAGTATTTT
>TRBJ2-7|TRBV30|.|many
CALSRGDEQYF
TGTGCCTTGAGCAGGGGCGACGAGCAGTACTTC
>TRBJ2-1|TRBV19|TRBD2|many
CASSFLAGGYNEQFF
TGTGCCAGTAGTTTCCTAGCGGGAGGGTACAATGAGCAGTTCTTC
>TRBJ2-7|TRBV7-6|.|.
CASSQDPDRSYEQYF
TGTGCCAGCAGCCAAGACCCGGACCGGTCCTACGAGCAGTACTTC
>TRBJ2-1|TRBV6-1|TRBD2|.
CASTRGLAGGLGNNEQFF
TGTGCCAGCACCCGTGGCCTAGCGGGGGGGTTAGGAAACAATGAGCAGTTCTTC
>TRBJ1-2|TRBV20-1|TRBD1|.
CSAGPGQGADYGYTF
TGCAGTGCTGGCCCGGGACAGGGGGCTGACTATGGCTACACCTTC
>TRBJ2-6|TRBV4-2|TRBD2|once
CASSQGTSSSGANVLTF
TGTGCCAGCAGCCAAGGGACTAGCAGCTCTGGGGCCAACGTCCTGACTTTC
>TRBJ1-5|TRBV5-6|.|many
CASSRRLYGPEGPQHF
TGTGCCAGCAGCCGTCGGCTATATGGACCCGAGGGGCCCCAGCATTTT
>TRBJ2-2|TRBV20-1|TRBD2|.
CSARDLTSGWNTGELFF
TGCAGTGCTAGAGATCTGACTAGCGGATGGAACACCGGGGAGCTGTTTTTT
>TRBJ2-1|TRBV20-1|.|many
CSARDRSGPDRWNEQFF
TGCAGTGCTAGAGATCGGAGCGGCCCCGACAGATGGAATGAGCAGTTCTTC
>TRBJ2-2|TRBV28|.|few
CAIQDLKLNTGELFF
TGTGCCATCCAGGACTTAAAGCTGAACACCGGGGAGCTGTTTTTT
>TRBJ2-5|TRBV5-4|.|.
CASSLSQQQETQYF
TGTGCCAGCAGCTTGAGTCAGCAACAAGAGACCCAGTACTTC
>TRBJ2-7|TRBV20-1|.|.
CSASGVIKNYNSYEQYF
TGCAGTGCTAGCGGAGTGATCAAGAACTATAACTCCTACGAGCAGTACTTC
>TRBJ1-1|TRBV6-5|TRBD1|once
CASSPGQGGFVGEAFF
TGTGCCAGCAGCCCGGGACAGGGGGGGTTCGTAGGTGAAGCTTTCTTT
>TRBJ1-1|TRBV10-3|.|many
CAIRDKVPTEAFF
TGTGCCATCAGAGATAAGGTACCCACTGAAGCTTTCTTT
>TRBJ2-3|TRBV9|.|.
CASSLGQATTSTDTQYF
TGTGCCAGCAGCCTAGGCCAGGCGACGACTAGCACAGATACGCAGTATTTT
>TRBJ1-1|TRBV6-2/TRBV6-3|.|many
CASSYSRGGAGSDTEAFF
TGTGCCAGCAGTTACTCAAGGGGGGGGGCTGGATCGGACACTGAAGCTTTCTTT
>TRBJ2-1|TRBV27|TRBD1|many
CASKGDRRTEQFF
TGTGCCAGCAAGGGGGACAGGCGGACTGAGCAGTTCTTC